This T cell receptor (beta chain) was obtained from a study of blood T cell repertoires in COVID-19. The length of the CDR3 is 16 residues. Germline-derived CDR1 and CDR2 are SGHNT and YYREEE (reference sequence). With 5 bases clipped from V and 9 bases from J, the junction kept 17 bases outside the gene matches. Produced via immunoSEQ multiplex PCR; TCRdb's table is partial and in-frame only. The sample contains roughly 260,000 clones, approximately 90% of which appear only once. The chain has TRBV5-4 and TRBJ2-3; 8 positions match TRBD2. This TCR derives from a man in his 60s who had recovered from COVID-19. The specimen was peripheral blood. CDR3 region: CASSLHPSGPPVTQYF. CDR3 coding DNA: TGTGCCAGCAGTTTACATCCTAGCGGGCCACCCGTGACGCAGTATTTT.